What follows is one TCR beta chain and its context. As yet, its antigen is unknown. The CDR3 length is 14 residues. Germline V lookup: CDR1 SGDLS, CDR2 YYNGEE. V was cut by 3 bases and J by 7 bases, with 11 bases left in between. The source of the sample is a study of beta chain features in type 1 diabetes. Study outcomes and limitations: The study found fewer insertions and more deletions at VDJ junctions in type 1 diabetes patients.

The sequenced template was cDNA made from the entire isolated RNA. The read count averaged roughly 3.5 million across naive, central memory and regulatory T cell samples. Sequencing used immunoSEQ multiplex PCR; TCRdb keeps in-frame clones, though not all of them. The table lists almost 250,000 clones, less than 15% of them singletons. The receptor was isolated from a woman aged 40 to 55 in good health. The V call is TRBV9, the J call TRBJ1-6; D is ambiguous. Sample: naive CD4+ T cells from blood. CDR3 sequence: CASSAGIGNSPLHF. The CDR3 nucleotides are TGTGCCAGCAGCGCCGGGATAGGGAATTCACCCCTCCACTTT.